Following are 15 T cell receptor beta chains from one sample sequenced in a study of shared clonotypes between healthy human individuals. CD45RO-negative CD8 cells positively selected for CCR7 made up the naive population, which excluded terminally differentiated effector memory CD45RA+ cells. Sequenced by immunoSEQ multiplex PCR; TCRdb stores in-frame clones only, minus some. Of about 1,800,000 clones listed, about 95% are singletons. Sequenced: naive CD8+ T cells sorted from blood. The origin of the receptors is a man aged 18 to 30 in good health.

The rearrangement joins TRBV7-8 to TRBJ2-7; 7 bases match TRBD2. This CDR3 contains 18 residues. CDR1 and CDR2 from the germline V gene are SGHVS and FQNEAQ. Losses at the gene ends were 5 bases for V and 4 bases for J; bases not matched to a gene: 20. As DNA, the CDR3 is TGTGCCAGCAGCCCAGTAGTCTGGGGGGGGACGCGCGGGTACGAGCAGTACTTC. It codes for CASSPVVWGGTRGYEQYF. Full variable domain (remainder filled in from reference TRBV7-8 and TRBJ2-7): GAGVSQSPRYKVAKRGQDVALRCDPISGHVSLFWYQQALGQGPEFLTYFQNEAQLDKSGLPSDRFFAERPEGSVSTLKIQRTQQEDSAVYLCASSPVVWGGTRGYEQYFGPGTRLTVT.

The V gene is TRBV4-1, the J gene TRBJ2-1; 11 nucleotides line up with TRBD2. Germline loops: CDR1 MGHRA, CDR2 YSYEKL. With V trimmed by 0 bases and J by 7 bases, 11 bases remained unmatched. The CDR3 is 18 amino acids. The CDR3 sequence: CASSQDMVGTSGINEQFF. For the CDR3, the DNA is TGCGCCAGCAGCCAAGATATGGTTGGGACTAGCGGCATTAATGAGCAGTTCTTC.

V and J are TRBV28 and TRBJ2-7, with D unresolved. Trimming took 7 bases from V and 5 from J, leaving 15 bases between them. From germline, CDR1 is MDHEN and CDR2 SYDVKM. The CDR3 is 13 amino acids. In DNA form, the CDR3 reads TGTGCCAGCACCCCGGGCAGGACGGACGAGCAGTACTTC. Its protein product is CASTPGRTDEQYF.

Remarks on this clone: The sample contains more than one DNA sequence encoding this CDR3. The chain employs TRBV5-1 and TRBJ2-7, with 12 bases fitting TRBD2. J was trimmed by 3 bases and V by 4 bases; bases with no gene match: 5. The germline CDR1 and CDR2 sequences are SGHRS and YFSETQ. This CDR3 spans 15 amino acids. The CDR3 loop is CASSDGTSGFYEQYF. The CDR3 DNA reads TGCGCCAGCAGCGACGGGACTAGCGGGTTCTACGAGCAGTACTTC.

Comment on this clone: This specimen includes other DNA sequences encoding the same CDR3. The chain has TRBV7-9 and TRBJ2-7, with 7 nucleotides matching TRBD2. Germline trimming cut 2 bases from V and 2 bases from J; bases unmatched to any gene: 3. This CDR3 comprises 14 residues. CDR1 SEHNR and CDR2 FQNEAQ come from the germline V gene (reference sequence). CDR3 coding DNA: TGTGCCAGCAGCTTATCTAGCGGCACCTACGAGCAGTACTTC. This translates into CASSLSSGTYEQYF. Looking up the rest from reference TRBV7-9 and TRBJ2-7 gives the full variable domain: DTGVSQNPRHKITKRGQNVTFRCDPISEHNRLYWYRQTLGQGPEFLTYFQNEAQLEKSRLLSDRFSAERPKGSFSTLEIQRTEQGDSAMYLCASSLSSGTYEQYFGPGTRLTVT.

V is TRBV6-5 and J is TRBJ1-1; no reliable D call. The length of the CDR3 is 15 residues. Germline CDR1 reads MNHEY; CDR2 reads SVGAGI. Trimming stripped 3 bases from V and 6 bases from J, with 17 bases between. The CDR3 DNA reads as TGTGCCAGCAGTTATAAAGGGTCACCGGCCCCTGAAGCTTTCTTT. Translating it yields CASSYKGSPAPEAFF.

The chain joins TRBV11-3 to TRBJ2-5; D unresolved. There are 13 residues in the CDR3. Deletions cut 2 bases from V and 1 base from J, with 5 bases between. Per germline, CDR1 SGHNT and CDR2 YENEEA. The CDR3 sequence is CASSLYAQETQYF. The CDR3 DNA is TGTGCCAGCAGCTTATATGCCCAAGAGACCCAGTACTTC. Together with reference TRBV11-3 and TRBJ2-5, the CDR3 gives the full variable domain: EAGVVQSPRYKIIEKKQPVAFWCNPISGHNTLYWYLQNLGQGPELLIRYENEEAVDDSQLPKDRFSAERLKGVDSTLKIQPAELGDSAVYLCASSLYAQETQYFGPGTRLLVL.

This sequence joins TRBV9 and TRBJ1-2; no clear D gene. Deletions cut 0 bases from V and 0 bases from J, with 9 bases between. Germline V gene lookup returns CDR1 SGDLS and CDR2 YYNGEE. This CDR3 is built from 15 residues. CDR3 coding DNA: TGTGCCAGCAGCGTAGATGGGTCCCCTAACTATGGCTACACCTTC. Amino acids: CASSVDGSPNYGYTF.

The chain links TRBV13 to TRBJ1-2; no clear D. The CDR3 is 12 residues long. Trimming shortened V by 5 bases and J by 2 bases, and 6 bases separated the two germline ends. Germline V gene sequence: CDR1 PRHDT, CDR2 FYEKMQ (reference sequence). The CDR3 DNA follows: TGTGCCAGCAGCCCCCAGAACTATGGCTACACCTTC. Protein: CASSPQNYGYTF. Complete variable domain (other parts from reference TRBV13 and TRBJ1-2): AAGVIQSPRHLIKEKRETATLKCYPIPRHDTVYWYQQGPGQDPQFLISFYEKMQSDKGSIPDRFSAQQFSDYHSELNMSSLELGDSALYFCASSPQNYGYTFGSGTRLTVV.

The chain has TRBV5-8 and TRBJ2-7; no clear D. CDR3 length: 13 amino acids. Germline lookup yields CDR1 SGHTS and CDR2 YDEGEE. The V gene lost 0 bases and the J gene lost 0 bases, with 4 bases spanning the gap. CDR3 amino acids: CASSLEDSYEQYF. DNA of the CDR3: TGTGCCAGCAGCTTGGAGGACTCCTACGAGCAGTACTTC.

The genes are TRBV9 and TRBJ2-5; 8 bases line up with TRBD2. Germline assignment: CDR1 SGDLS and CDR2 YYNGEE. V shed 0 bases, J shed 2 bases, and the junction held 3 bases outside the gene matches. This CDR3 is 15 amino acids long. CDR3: CASSVEGLVQETQYF. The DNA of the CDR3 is TGTGCCAGCAGCGTAGAGGGACTAGTGCAAGAGACCCAGTACTTC.

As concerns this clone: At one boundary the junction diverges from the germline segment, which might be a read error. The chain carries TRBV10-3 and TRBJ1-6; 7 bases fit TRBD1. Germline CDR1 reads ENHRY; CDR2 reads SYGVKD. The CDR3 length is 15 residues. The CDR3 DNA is TGTGCCATCAGTGGTGGACAGGCCTACAATTCACCCCTCCACTTT. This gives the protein CAISGGQAYNSPLHF.

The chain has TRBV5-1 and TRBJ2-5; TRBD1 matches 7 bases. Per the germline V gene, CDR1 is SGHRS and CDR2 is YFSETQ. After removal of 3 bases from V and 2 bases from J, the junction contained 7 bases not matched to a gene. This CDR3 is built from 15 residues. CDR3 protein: CASSSQGQPQETQYF. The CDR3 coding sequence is TGCGCCAGCAGCTCGCAGGGACAGCCACAAGAGACCCAGTACTTC.

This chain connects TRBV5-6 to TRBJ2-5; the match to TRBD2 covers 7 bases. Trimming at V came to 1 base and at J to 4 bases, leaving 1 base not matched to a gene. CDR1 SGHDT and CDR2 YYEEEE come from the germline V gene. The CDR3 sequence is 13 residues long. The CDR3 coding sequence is TGTGCCAGCAGCTTGCCTAGCGGAGAGACCCAGTACTTC. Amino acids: CASSLPSGETQYF. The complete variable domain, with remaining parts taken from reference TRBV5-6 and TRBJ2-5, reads DAGVTQSPTHLIKTRGQQVTLRCSPKSGHDTVSWYQQALGQGPQFIFQYYEEEERQRGNFPDRFSGHQFPNYSSELNVNALLLGDSALYLCASSLPSGETQYFGPGTRLLVL.

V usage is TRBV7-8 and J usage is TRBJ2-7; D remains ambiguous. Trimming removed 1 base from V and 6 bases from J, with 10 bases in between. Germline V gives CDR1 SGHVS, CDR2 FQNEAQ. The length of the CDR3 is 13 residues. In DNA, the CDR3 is TGTGCCAGCAGCTTAGGGCGGCTCGGCGAGCAGTACTTC. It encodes CASSLGRLGEQYF.